This section outlines one T cell receptor beta chain sequence together with its context. This table comes from immunoSEQ multiplex PCR, and its TCRdb copy is limited to in-frame clones, with some not included. This table holds over 100,000 clones, 84% found once. This sample stems from a study of blood T cell repertoires in COVID-19. Study context: Italy, Spain and the United States were the sources of the convalescent and acute COVID-19 samples.

CDR3 size: 16 residues. Germline V CDR1 and CDR2: LGHNA, YSLEER. Trimming cost V 4 bases and J 0 bases, with 12 bases left between them. The sequence came from a young woman who had recovered from COVID-19. Input material: PBMCs or T cells enriched from blood (not recorded which). V usage is TRBV4-3 and J usage is TRBJ2-2; D possibly corresponds to TRBD1 (5 bases). The CDR3 loop reads CASSRSRAPNTGELFF. DNA for the CDR3: TGCGCCAGCAGCCGAAGCAGGGCCCCGAACACCGGGGAGCTGTTTTTT.